Below, 2 T cell receptor beta chains from the same sample are listed, as sequenced in a study of blood T cells in healthy people across ages (dated by TCRdb to between 2014 and 2017). Libraries came from 5' RACE. The instrument was an Illumina HiSeq 2500. A second about 7 to 11 cycle PCR used a sample-barcoded 5' primer and a J-beta primer mix. TCRdb itself trimmed the public reads at Q25 with fastp, ran MiXCR and retained productive beta chains. Every distinct CDR3 protein forms one entry, paired with its most common genes and DNA. Present in this sample are about 840,000 distinct CDR3 sequences, around 29% of which were seen just once. The ten biggest clones cover 10% to 13% of the sample. The same data also went into a second study, on T cells of mothers and their children.

Sequenced material: blood. The source is a woman in her forties in good health.

The chain couples TRBV4-3 to TRBJ1-4, with D possibly being TRBD1 (6 bases). Trimming stripped 0 bases from V and 5 bases from J, with 16 bases between. The CDR3 is 17 amino acids. Germline CDR1 is LGHNA and CDR2 is YSLEER. CDR3 nucleotides: TGCGCCAGCAGCCAAGATAAAGGACAGCGGGCGAATGAAAAACTGTTTTTT. It yields the protein CASSQDKGQRANEKLFF.

This clonotype came up many times. V and J are TRBV27 and TRBJ2-4; possible D gene TRBD2, 5 bases. The CDR3 has 14 residues. The germline gives CDR1 MNHEY, CDR2 SMNVEV (reference sequence). The V and J ends lost 3 bases and 6 bases respectively, with 12 bases between them. The CDR3 is CASSLQSRGNIQYF. CDR3 in DNA: TGTGCCAGCAGTTTGCAATCACGGGGAAACATTCAGTACTTC.